This T cell receptor (beta chain) was profiled in a study of cytomegalovirus exposure and HLA in healthy donors. Of note for this clone: The antigen is undetermined.

The V gene lost 9 bases and the J gene lost 3 bases, with 11 bases spanning the gap. In germline, CDR1 is SNHLY, CDR2 FYNNEI. CDR3 length: 13 residues. Study conclusions and caveats: Presence/absence analysis assumed near-uniform sequencing depth across donors. Of the V segments, some could not be distinguished, including TRBV6-2 and TRBV6-3, and were excluded. It was shown in a later analysis that HLA-associated TCR beta chains were more clonally expanded than other, equally common chains. It was reported that the classifier diagnosed cytomegalovirus status with high specificity and sensitivity in both the original and validation cohorts.

PCR was performed using 60 Vbeta and 13 Jbeta primers. The assay was immunoSEQ multiplex PCR, and TCRdb's table has in-frame clones only and misses some. The top ten hold about 2.7% of the sample, which has about 120,000 clones, about 79% seen once. The chain recombines TRBV2 with TRBJ1-4, with D perhaps matching TRBD1 (5 bases). Sequencing was carried out using PBMCs. This TCR came from a woman under 30 in good health and CMV-seronegative. This CDR3 is CARGQGANEKLFF. The CDR3 nucleotides read TGTGCCAGAGGTCAGGGCGCTAATGAAAAACTGTTTTTT.